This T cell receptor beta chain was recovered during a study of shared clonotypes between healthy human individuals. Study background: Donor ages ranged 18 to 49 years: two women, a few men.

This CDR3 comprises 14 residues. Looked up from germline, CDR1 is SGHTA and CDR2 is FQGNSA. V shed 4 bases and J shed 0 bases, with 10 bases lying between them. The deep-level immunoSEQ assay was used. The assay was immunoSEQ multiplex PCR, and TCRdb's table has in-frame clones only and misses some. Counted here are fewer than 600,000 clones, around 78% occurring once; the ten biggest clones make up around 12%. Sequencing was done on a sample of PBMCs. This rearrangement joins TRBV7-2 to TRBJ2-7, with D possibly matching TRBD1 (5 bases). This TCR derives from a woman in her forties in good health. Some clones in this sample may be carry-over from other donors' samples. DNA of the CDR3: TGTGCCAGCAGCTCCCAGACAGCCTCCTACGAGCAGTACTTC. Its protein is CASSSQTASYEQYF.